This T cell receptor beta chain is drawn from a study of radiation and T cells in renal cell carcinoma. Study findings and constraints: Pretreatment tumor biopsies were lacking, so baseline clonotypes are unknown.

After removal of 1 base from V and 0 bases from J, the junction contained 1 base not matched to a gene. The CDR3 has 15 amino acids. Germline CDR1 and CDR2: SGDLS and YYNGEE. Sequencing used immunoSEQ multiplex PCR; TCRdb keeps in-frame clones, though not all of them. The sample includes about 78,000 clones, roughly nine tenths of them seen just once. Time point denoted: blood 4 weeks post-SBRT, at nephrectomy. Specified treatment: 15 Gy SBRT to primary tumor, nephrectomy 4 weeks later. Nephrectomy followed 15 Gy stereotactic body radiation by 4 weeks. The tumor was a clear cell renal cell carcinoma. With regard to this clone: Its antigen is undetermined.

Sequencing used blood, obtained from a patient whose treatment included radiotherapy and nephrectomy. The V call is TRBV9, the J call TRBJ2-3; TRBD2 matches at 8 bases. This TCR came from a woman aged 70-85 years with renal cell carcinoma. The CDR3 here is CASSVRGGSTDTQYF. In DNA, the CDR3 is TGTGCCAGCAGCGTACGGGGGGGAAGCACAGATACGCAGTATTTT.